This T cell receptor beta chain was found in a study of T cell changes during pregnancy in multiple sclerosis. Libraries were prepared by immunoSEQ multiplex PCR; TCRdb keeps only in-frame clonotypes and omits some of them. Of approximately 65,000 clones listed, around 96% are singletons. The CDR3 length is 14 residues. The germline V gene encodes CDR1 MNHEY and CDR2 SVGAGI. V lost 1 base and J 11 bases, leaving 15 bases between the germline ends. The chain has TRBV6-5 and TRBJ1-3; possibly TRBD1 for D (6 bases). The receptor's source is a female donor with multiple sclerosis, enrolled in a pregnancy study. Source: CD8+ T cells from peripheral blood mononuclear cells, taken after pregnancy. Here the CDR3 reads CASSYWPTEGAIYF. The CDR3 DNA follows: TGTGCCAGCAGTTACTGGCCCACTGAGGGGGCCATATATTTT.